The clone carrying this T cell receptor (beta chain) was recorded only once. Germline V lookup: CDR1 SGDLS, CDR2 YYNGEE. This CDR3 has 15 residues. The V gene lost 0 bases and the J gene lost 4 bases, with 13 bases spanning the gap. The data derive from a study of T cells after yellow fever vaccination. Each CDR3 protein gets one entry after TCRdb re-called the 5' RACE reads with MiXCR. Here the sample spans roughly 160,000 distinct CDR3 sequences, approximately 9.7% being singletons. The chain couples TRBV9 to TRBJ1-2, with D possibly TRBD1 on 6 matching bases. This TCR derives from a man aged 18-30 years who received the YFV17D yellow fever vaccine. The sample consisted of CD8+ T cells sorted from PBMCs, taken 45 days after the yellow fever booster vaccination. This chain's CDR3 is CASSVEGGPTYGYTF. The CDR3 coding sequence is TGTGCCAGCAGCGTAGAGGGGGGACCGACCTATGGCTACACCTTC.